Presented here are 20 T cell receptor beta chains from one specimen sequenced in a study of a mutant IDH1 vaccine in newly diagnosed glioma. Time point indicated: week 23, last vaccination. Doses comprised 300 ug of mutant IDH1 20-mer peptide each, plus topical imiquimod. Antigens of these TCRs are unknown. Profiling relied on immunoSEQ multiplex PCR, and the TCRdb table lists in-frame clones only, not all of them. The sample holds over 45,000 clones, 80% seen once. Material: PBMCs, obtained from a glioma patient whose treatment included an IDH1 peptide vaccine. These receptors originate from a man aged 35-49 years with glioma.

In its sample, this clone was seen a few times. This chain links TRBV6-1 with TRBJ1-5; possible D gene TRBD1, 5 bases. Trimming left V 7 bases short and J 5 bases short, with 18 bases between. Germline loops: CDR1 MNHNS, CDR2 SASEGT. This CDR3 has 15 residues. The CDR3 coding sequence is TGTGCCAGCATCGAAAGGGGAGGCCTTGATCAGCCCCAGCATTTT. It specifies CASIERGGLDQPQHF.

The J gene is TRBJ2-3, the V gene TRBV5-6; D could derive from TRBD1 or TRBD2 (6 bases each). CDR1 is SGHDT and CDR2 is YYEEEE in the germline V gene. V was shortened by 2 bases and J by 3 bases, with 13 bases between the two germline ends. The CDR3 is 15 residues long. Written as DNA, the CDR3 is TGTGCCAGCAGCTTCCCGGGGGCGACGACAGATACGCAGTATTTT. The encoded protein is CASSFPGATTDTQYF.

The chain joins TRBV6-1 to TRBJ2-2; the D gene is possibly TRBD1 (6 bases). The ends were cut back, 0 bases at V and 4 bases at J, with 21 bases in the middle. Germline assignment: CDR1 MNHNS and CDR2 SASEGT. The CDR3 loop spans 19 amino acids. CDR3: CASSEATAAYRVLTGELFF. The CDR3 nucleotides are TGTGCCAGCAGTGAAGCCACAGCCGCCTACAGGGTCCTCACCGGGGAGCTGTTTTTT.

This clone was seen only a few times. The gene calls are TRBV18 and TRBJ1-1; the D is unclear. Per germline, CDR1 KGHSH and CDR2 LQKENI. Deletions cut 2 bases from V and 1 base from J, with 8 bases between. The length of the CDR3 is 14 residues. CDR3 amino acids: CASSPTAGNTEAFF. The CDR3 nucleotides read TGTGCCAGCTCACCAACAGCGGGGAACACTGAAGCTTTCTTT.

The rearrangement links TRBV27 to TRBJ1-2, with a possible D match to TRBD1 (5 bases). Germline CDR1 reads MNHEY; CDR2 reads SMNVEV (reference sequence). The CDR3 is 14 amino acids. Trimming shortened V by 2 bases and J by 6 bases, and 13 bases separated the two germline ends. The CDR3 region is CASSLVGGENGYTF. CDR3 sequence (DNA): TGTGCCAGCAGTTTAGTCGGGGGAGAGAATGGCTACACCTTC.

The CDR3 DNA reads TGTGCCAGCAGAGTCGGTAAGGACTATGGCTACACCTTC. Its translation is CASRVGKDYGYTF. The chain carries TRBV2 and TRBJ1-2, with D unresolved. The CDR3 spans 13 residues. The germline V gene has CDR1 SNHLY and CDR2 FYNNEI. V dropped 6 bases and J dropped 3 bases, with 11 bases sitting between them.

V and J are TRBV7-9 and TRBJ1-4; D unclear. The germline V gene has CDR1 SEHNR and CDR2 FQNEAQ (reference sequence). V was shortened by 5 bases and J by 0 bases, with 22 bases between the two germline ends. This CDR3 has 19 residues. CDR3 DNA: TGTGCCAGCAGCCCACCCGGTCTCCGAGGGAATGCAACTAATGAAAAACTGTTTTTT. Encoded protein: CASSPPGLRGNATNEKLFF.

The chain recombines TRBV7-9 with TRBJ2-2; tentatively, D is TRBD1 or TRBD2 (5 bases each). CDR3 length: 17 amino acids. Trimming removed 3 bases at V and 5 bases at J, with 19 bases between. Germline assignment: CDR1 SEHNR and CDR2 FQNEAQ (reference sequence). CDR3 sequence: CASSFFLALGVTGELFF. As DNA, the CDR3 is TGTGCCAGCAGCTTTTTTCTGGCTCTGGGGGTGACCGGGGAGCTGTTTTTT.

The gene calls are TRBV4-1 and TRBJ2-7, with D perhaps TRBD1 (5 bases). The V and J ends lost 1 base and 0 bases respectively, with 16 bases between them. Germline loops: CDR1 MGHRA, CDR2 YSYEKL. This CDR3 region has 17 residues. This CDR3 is CASSQATTTVFSYEQYF. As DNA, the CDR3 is TGCGCCAGCAGCCAAGCGACCACGACAGTTTTCTCCTACGAGCAGTACTTC.

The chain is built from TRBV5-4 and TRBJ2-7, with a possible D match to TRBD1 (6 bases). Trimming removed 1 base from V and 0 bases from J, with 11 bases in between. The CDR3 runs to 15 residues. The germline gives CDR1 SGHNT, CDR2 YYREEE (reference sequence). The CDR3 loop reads CASSLPGASSYEQYF. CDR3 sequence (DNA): TGTGCCAGCAGCTTGCCAGGGGCAAGCTCCTACGAGCAGTACTTC. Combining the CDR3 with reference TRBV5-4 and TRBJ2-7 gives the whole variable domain ETGVTQSPTHLIKTRGQQVTLRCSSQSGHNTVSWYQQALGQGPQFIFQYYREEENGRGNFPPRFSGLQFPNYSSELNVNALELDDSALYLCASSLPGASSYEQYFGPGTRLTVT.

The CDR3 region has the DNA TGCGCCAGCAGGCCGGGACACTCGACCTACGAGCAGTACTTC. Translating it yields CASRPGHSTYEQYF. The rearrangement links TRBV5-1 to TRBJ2-7; perhaps TRBD1 as D (6 bases). Germline CDR1 and CDR2: SGHRS and YFSETQ. The V and J ends lost 5 bases and 2 bases respectively, with 14 bases between them. CDR3 length equals 14 residues.

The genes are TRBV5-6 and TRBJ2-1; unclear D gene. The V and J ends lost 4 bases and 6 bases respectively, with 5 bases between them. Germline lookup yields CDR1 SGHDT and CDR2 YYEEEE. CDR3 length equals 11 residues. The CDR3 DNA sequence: TGTGCCAGCAGCCTAATCAATGAGCAGTTCTTC. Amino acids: CASSLINEQFF.

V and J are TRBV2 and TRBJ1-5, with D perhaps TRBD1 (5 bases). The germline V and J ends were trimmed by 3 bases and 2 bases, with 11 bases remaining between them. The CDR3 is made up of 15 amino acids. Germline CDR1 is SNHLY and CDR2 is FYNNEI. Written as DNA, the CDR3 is TGTGCCAGCAGTGAGTGGCAGGGACGCAATCAGCCCCAGCATTTT. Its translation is CASSEWQGRNQPQHF.

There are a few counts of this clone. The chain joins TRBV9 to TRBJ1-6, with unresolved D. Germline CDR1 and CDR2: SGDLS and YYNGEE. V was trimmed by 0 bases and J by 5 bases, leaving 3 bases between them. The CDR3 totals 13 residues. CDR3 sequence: CASSVDDNSPLHF. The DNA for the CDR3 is TGTGCCAGCAGCGTAGACGATAATTCACCCCTCCACTTT.

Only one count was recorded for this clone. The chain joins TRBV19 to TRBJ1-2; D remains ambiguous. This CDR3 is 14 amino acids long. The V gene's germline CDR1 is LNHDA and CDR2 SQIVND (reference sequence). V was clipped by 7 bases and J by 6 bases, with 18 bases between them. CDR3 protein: CASNPPGRRHGYTF. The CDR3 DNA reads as TGTGCCAGTAACCCGCCGGGCCGAAGGCATGGCTACACCTTC. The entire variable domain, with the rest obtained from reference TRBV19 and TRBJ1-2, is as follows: DGGITQSPKYLFRKEGQNVTLSCEQNLNHDAMYWYRQDPGQGLRLIYYSQIVNDFQKGDIAEGYSVSREKKESFPLTVTSAQKNPTAFYLCASNPPGRRHGYTFGSGTRLTVV.

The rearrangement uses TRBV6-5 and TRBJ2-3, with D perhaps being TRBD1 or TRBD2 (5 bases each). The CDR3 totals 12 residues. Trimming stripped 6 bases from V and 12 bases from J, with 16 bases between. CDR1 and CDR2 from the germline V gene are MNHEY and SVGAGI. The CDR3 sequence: CASRNGAGRQYF. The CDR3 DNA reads TGTGCCAGCAGGAACGGGGCGGGCCGACAGTATTTT.

The CDR3 loop is CASSEGPLAPQPQHF. The CDR3 bases are TGTGCCAGCAGTGAAGGCCCGTTGGCCCCTCAGCCCCAGCATTTT. V usage is TRBV2 and J usage is TRBJ1-5, with unresolved D. Germline V gene data show CDR1 as SNHLY and CDR2 as FYNNEI. The CDR3 has 15 amino acids. The V gene lost 1 base and the J gene lost 6 bases, with 13 bases spanning the gap.

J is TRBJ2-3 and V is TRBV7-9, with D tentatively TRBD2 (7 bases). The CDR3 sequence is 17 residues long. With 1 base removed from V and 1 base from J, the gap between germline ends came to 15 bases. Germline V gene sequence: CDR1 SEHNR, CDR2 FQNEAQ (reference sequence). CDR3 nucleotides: TGTGCCAGCAGCTTAGGTCGGGCGGGGGCCCGCACAGATACGCAGTATTTT. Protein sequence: CASSLGRAGARTDTQYF.

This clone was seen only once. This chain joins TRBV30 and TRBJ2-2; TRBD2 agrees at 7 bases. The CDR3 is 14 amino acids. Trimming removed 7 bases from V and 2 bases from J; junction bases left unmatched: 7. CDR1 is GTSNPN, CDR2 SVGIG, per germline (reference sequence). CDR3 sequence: CAFMKRGNTGELFF. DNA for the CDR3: TGTGCCTTTATGAAGCGGGGAAACACCGGGGAGCTGTTTTTT.

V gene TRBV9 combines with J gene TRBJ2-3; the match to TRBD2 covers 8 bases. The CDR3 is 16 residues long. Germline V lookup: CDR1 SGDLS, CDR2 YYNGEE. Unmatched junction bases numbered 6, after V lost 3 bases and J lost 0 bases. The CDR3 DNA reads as TGTGCCAGCAGCGCAACCGGGGGGGCCAGCACAGATACGCAGTATTTT. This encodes CASSATGGASTDTQYF.